These T cell receptor beta chains were read from a single sample in a study of T cell responses to AZD1222 COVID-19 vaccine. The table came from immunoSEQ multiplex PCR; TCRdb's copy has only in-frame clones and leaves some out. This table holds around 100,000 clones, approximately 89% found once. The starting material was peripheral blood, obtained on day 0 of MenACWY control vaccination. The receptor source for this set is an adult in good health. CDR3s include the opening cysteine and the closing phenylalanine or tryptophan. D genes are given only for firm matches. Expanded clones are given a class, and other clones once, few, many or no size at all.

clone_size	v_call	d_call	j_call	cdr3_aa	cdr3_nt
NA	TRBV29-1	NA	TRBJ1-1	CSVSRDMNTEAFF	TGCAGCGTCTCCAGAGATATGAACACTGAAGCTTTCTTT
NA	TRBV3-1/TRBV3-2	NA	TRBJ2-2	CASRLAGNTGELFF	TGTGCCAGCAGACTCGCGGGGAACACCGGGGAGCTGTTTTTT
NA	TRBV19	NA	TRBJ1-2	CASTLAEDYGYTF	TGTGCCAGCACCCTAGCGGAGGACTATGGCTACACCTTC
NA	TRBV7-6	NA	TRBJ2-7	CANSTGSQIHEQYF	TGTGCCAATTCCACCGGGTCACAAATCCACGAGCAGTACTTC
few	TRBV27	TRBD1	TRBJ1-2	CASSLGTGQGTYGYTF	TGTGCCAGCAGTTTAGGAACGGGACAGGGGACCTATGGCTACACCTTC
once	TRBV11-3	NA	TRBJ2-3	CASSIRGIDTQYF	TGTGCCAGCAGCATCCGGGGGATAGATACGCAGTATTTT
NA	TRBV25-1	NA	TRBJ1-2	CASSESNRANYGYTF	TGTGCCAGCAGTGAATCTAACAGAGCTAACTATGGCTACACCTTC
NA	TRBV12-3/TRBV12-4	NA	TRBJ1-2	CASTLQFYGYTF	TGTGCCAGTACTCTTCAGTTCTATGGCTACACCTTC
NA	TRBV5-1	TRBD2	TRBJ2-3	CASTLVGGPPDTQYF	TGCGCCAGCACCCTTGTGGGAGGGCCGCCAGATACGCAGTATTTT
NA	TRBV2	TRBD1	TRBJ2-3	CASAGQGLGDTQYF	TGTGCCAGCGCGGGACAGGGGCTGGGAGATACGCAGTATTTT
NA	TRBV11-2	NA	TRBJ2-5	CASSLGNQETQYF	TGTGCCAGCAGCTTAGGGAACCAAGAGACCCAGTACTTC
NA	TRBV7-2	NA	TRBJ2-7	CASTASEGTYEQYF	TGTGCCAGCACCGCTTCCGAGGGGACCTACGAGCAGTACTTC
NA	TRBV5-4	TRBD1	TRBJ2-7	CASSAGRGSYEQYF	TGTGCCAGCAGTGCGGGCAGGGGGTCCTACGAGCAGTACTTC
NA	TRBV6-4	NA	TRBJ2-3	CASSPIGAKGDTQYF	TGTGCCAGCAGTCCCATCGGGGCAAAAGGAGATACGCAGTATTTT
NA	TRBV29-1	NA	TRBJ1-3	CSTRTEYTIYF	TGCAGCACGAGGACGGAGTACACCATATATTTT
NA	TRBV3-1/TRBV3-2	NA	TRBJ2-1	CASSQVVQVGEQFF	TGTGCCAGCAGCCAAGTGGTGCAGGTGGGTGAGCAGTTCTTC
NA	TRBV10-3	NA	TRBJ1-2	CAISEALPDTYGYTF	TGTGCCATCAGTGAGGCCTTGCCGGACACCTATGGCTACACCTTC
medium-sized	TRBV4-1	TRBD1	TRBJ1-5	CASSQNHPQGANQPQHF	TGCGCCAGCAGCCAGAACCACCCTCAGGGGGCCAATCAGCCCCAGCATTTT
NA	TRBV7-2	NA	TRBJ2-7	CASTEDGNSLEQYF	TGTGCCAGCACTGAGGACGGGAACTCCCTCGAGCAGTACTTC
NA	TRBV11-2	NA	TRBJ1-2	CASSSLRGGDKGYTF	TGTGCCAGCAGCTCCCTCCGGGGGGGTGATAAAGGCTACACCTTC
NA	TRBV13	NA	TRBJ2-3	CASSLGWTDTQYF	TGTGCCAGCAGCTTAGGGTGGACAGATACGCAGTATTTT
few	TRBV4-2	NA	TRBJ1-4	CASSQEINGAANEKLFF	TGTGCCAGCAGCCAAGAAATTAACGGTGCGGCTAATGAAAAACTGTTTTTT
NA	TRBV14	NA	TRBJ2-4	CASSQALRGANRLAKNIQYF	TGTGCCAGCAGCCAAGCCCTAAGGGGGGCGAATCGGTTAGCCAAAAACATTCAGTACTTC
NA	TRBV19	NA	TRBJ1-5	CASSKDRNQPQHF	TGTGCCAGTAGTAAGGACAGAAATCAGCCCCAGCATTTT
NA	TRBV6-4	TRBD1	TRBJ2-3	CASSDSTGVIDTQYF	TGTGCCAGCAGTGACTCGACAGGGGTTATAGATACGCAGTATTTT
NA	TRBV7-9	NA	TRBJ1-5	CASSLGRVTANQPQHF	TGTGCCAGCAGCTTAGGTAGGGTGACAGCCAATCAGCCCCAGCATTTT
NA	TRBV5-4	NA	TRBJ1-1	CASSPVGRGGTEAFF	TGTGCCAGCAGCCCCGTGGGGCGCGGGGGCACTGAAGCTTTCTTT
NA	TRBV5-4	NA	TRBJ1-4	CASSFRGGTNEKLFF	TGTGCCAGCAGCTTTAGGGGGGGAACTAATGAAAAACTGTTTTTT